This record concerns one T cell receptor (beta chain) sequence. This clonotype has ten or more counts. The target of this receptor is not known. The input lacks base qualities; no much larger clone sits a single base away. The sample originates from a study of molecular identifiers for immune sequencing clone quantification (dated by TCRdb to the late 2010s). Regarding the research as a whole: For a replicate experiment, RNA from roughly 20,000 or 100,000 naive CD8 T cells was divided into five aliquots, and four of the five aliquots were sequenced. CD8 T cells were used in a methods study to benchmark molecular-identifier clustering-based TCR repertoire sequencing (MIDCIRS) and TCR RNA copy counting.

Receptor libraries were prepared by PCR. The reads were generated on an Illumina HiSeq 4000. Bulk TCR libraries were made following a previously described method, with the TCR primers given in Table S5. The Qiagen AllPrep DNA/RNA kit was used to purify total RNA. Reads from multiple sequencing runs of the same library were pooled before analysis. Per the source publication's procedure: Reads were retained only if the reads had an exact TCR constant sequence, and the retained reads were trimmed to 150 nt and grouped according to their 12-nt molecular barcodes. Reads in each barcode group were sub-clustered using a 15% Levenshtein threshold, and a quality-weighted consensus sequence was built for each RNA molecule. Non-functional sequences were removed, as were lower-count sequences one edit away from another. On the basis of fitting two negative binomial distributions, barcode sub-clusters with fewer than 20% of the maximum read count were discarded. TCRdb itself trimmed the public reads at Q25 with fastp, ran MiXCR and retained productive beta chains. Entries are consolidated by CDR3 protein sequence, retaining the most common genes and DNA. For this entry, the V and J calls and clone size follow TCRdb and not the study's own pipeline. This sample is represented by about 640,000 distinct CDR3 sequences; about 20% of them were singletons. Clones ranked in the top ten supply roughly 0.9% of the sample.

Libraries of naive CD8 T cells were generated from about 20,000 to 1,000,000 sorted cells, with 10%, 30% or 50% of the purified RNA used. On a BD FACSAria II, naive CD8 T cells were FACS-sorted as CD8+CD4-CCR7+CD45RA+ and collected into RLT Plus buffer. Detection sensitivity was tested by spiking Jurkat RNA equal to roughly 9 TCR copies' worth into samples containing roughly 19,000-1,000,000 naive CD8 T cells. Enrichment of CD8 T cells was performed with RosetteSep CD8+ T Cell Enrichment Cocktail and Ficoll-Paque, after which ACK red cell lysis was carried out. Points the paper makes about the study in general: The naive libraries included spiked-in Jurkat TCR RNA (under eleven copies' worth), and this Jurkat TCR RNA is not part of the donor repertoire. Highly expanded clone sizes could be underestimated because identical TCR molecules may share a barcode. Spiked-in Jurkat TCR RNA equivalent to a single cell was reported to be detectable even among approximately 900,000 naive CD8 T cells. Modeling indicated 2.5 to 3.5 TCR RNA copies recovered per cell, compared with approximately 10 by digital PCR, which implies a capture efficiency of 25% to 35%. In CMV-specific effector cells, clones with more than 20 RNA copies contained over 97% of molecules, whereas in naive cells such clones contained under 1% of molecules. When barcode sub-clustering was not used, chimeric consensus sequences inflated TCR diversity, with chimeras reaching as high as 47%.

Its CDR3 holds 16 amino acids, cysteine through phenylalanine. Only CDR3 DNA is held: 48 bases, read in frame from base 1. CDR1 is given as LGHNT and CDR2 as FRNRAP, both from the germline V gene. Relative to germline, V is missing 3 bases and J is missing 5 bases, with 8 bases of the junction outside any gene match. Sequencing was done on a sample of naive CD8+ T cells from blood, with Jurkat cell RNA spiked in. The sample's cell subset or site, from its label and the paper: FACS-sorted CD8+CD4-CCR7+CD45RA+ naive T cells. The chain employs TRBV12-5 and TRBJ2-3, with 10 middle bases fitting TRBD2. The receptor's source is a human donor in good health. Some libraries in this study had Jurkat cell RNA spiked in. The encoded CDR3 is CASGFLLAGAEDTQYF. The nucleotide sequence is TGTGCTAGTGGTTTTCTCCTAGCGGGGGCTGAAGATACGCAGTATTTT.